This T cell receptor beta chain was sequenced in a study of T cell responses to AZD1222 COVID-19 vaccine (dated by TCRdb to about 2021). Some background on the complete study: A total of over 230 trial participants underwent TCR sequencing, of whom 200 to 220 had received two doses of AZD1222 and 26 had received two doses of the MenACWY control vaccine. Trial participants were enrolled into age subgroups of 18-55, 56-69 and 70-plus years, which contained 148, 28 and 57 TCR-sequenced participants, respectively.

Trimming takes 5 bases off V and 5 bases off J; junction bases not matched to a gene: 16. The CDR3 has 18 amino acids, counting the end cysteine and phenylalanine. Only the CDR3 DNA stays, 54 bases, in frame from base 1. In the germline V gene, CDR1 corresponds to SGHVS and CDR2 to FNYEAQ. Notes on this clone: Its antigen is not yet known. Base qualities are not provided; no much larger clone lies one nucleotide away.

The CDR3 regions of human TCRbeta chains were analyzed by immunosequencing. Under the source paper's analysis protocol: TCRs in the repertoires were compared against a reference library of SARS-CoV-2-specific TCRs that had been generated with the MIRA antigen-specificity platform. Breadth meant the fraction of unique TCRs that were SARS-CoV-2-associated, whereas depth meant the fraction of total T cells that were SARS-CoV-2-associated. Using the MIRA data, each spike-specific TCR was mapped to the spike region that the TCR reacts to and placed in a CD4 or CD8 class. Log10-transformed breadth and depth values were compared by one-way ANOVA with Sidak's multiple comparisons tests. TCRdb took this table from immuneACCESS and kept in-frame rearrangements with V and J called. Such tables lack part of the clones; where checked against another copy, unresolved V genes explain under half of the gap, and the rest is unexplained. That table supplies the V and J calls and clone size; D and trimming were determined from the DNA. This sample comprises 120,000 or so clones, about nine tenths of them detected only once. The ten largest clones take up 3.5% to 4.5% of the sample.

General conclusions and limits of the study: In the small 56-69-year group, the increase in depth fell short of significance, most likely because of low power. Conclusions about previously exposed vaccinees are limited because only a handful of AZD1222 recipients were SARS-CoV-2 seropositive at baseline. Because no samples from the day 14 peak response were available, repertoires could be characterized only after the peak T cell response. CD4 TCRs associated with the vaccine covered the entire spike protein, and the dominant responses were in regions 160-218 and 743-854. A significant rise in spike-specific TCR breadth and depth was observed after two AZD1222 doses relative to day 0 and relative to MenACWY recipients. Most participants were white British and females outnumbered males, and the authors suggested that clonal diversity may have been underestimated. Reportedly, almost half of the unique spike-specific TCRs recognized epitopes lying outside the regions that are mutated in the B.1.351 and B.1.1.7 variants.

The time point label on this specimen signifies: about 28 days (+/-7) after the second vaccine dose. Per the publication, the treatment or condition label means: meningococcal conjugate vaccine given as trial control. Samples from vaccinated people were obtained from the UK trials COV001 and COV002, which included a single-blind randomized controlled phase 2/3 trial of AZD1222 (ChAdOx1 nCoV-19) in healthy adults. For TCRbeta chain sequencing, PBMC samples from trial participants were taken at day 0 and at day 28 after the second dose. Specimen: peripheral blood, collected 28 days after the second dose of the MenACWY control vaccine. The chain was built from TRBV7-6 and TRBJ2-3; 10 bases in the junction line up with TRBD2. This TCR was recovered from an adult who received the MenACWY meningococcal vaccine as a control. The bases read TGTGCCAGCAGCCCCGGGGTAGCGGGGGGCTTAAGGATAGATACGCAGTATTTT. Translated, this is CASSPGVAGGLRIDTQYF.